Following are 21 T cell receptor beta chains from one sample sequenced in a study of T-cell reconstitution after alpha-beta-depleted transplantation in children. Preparation of the TCRbeta library involved a method that used unique molecular identifiers. MiXCR was run by TCRdb on the PCR reads, yielding one entry per CDR3 protein. The sample yields 280,000 or so distinct CDR3 sequences, more than 9% seen once. This sample comprised peripheral blood, obtained 180 days after TCRalphabeta/CD19-depleted stem cell transplant. These receptor sequences come from a male patient under 10 years old who had a stem cell transplant for chronic granulomatous disease, so the T cells may come from the graft donor.

The chain is built from TRBV5-4 and TRBJ2-7, with TRBD1 matching 10 bases. The CDR3 spans 13 residues. V was pared by 8 bases and J by 5 bases, with 7 bases of the junction left unmatched. Germline assignment: CDR1 SGHNT and CDR2 YYREEE (reference sequence). CDR3 loop: CARSRDRGHEQYF. CDR3 in DNA: TGTGCCAGGAGCCGGGACAGGGGACACGAGCAGTACTTC.

This clonotype was seen many times. The rearrangement uses TRBV9 and TRBJ2-2; the match to TRBD2 covers 10 bases. Looked up from germline, CDR1 is SGDLS and CDR2 is YYNGEE. This CDR3 has 18 residues. After removal of 2 bases from V and 1 base from J, the junction contained 8 bases not matched to a gene. The CDR3 DNA sequence: TGTGCCAGCAGCGTCATAGCGGGGGGCCTAGTGAACACCGGGGAGCTGTTTTTT. It encodes CASSVIAGGLVNTGELFF. Full variable domain (remainder filled in from reference TRBV9 and TRBJ2-2): DSGVTQTPKHLITATGQRVTLRCSPRSGDLSVYWYQQSLDQGLQFLIQYYNGEERAKGNILERFSAQQFPDLHSELNLSSLELGDSALYFCASSVIAGGLVNTGELFFGEGSRLTVL.

This clonotype was picked up many times. The chain employs TRBV11-2 and TRBJ1-1; TRBD1 agrees at 9 bases. Germline V lookup: CDR1 SGHAT, CDR2 FQNNGV. The CDR3 contains 14 residues. J lost 0 bases, V lost 6 bases, and 2 bases had no gene match. This CDR3 reads CASRRDRVNTEAFF. The DNA of the CDR3 is TGTGCCAGCAGGCGGGACAGGGTGAACACTGAAGCTTTCTTT. The full variable domain, rest sourced from reference TRBV11-2 and TRBJ1-1, is EAGVAQSPRYKIIEKRQSVAFWCNPISGHATLYWYQQILGQGPKLLIQFQNNGVVDDSQLPKDRFSAERLKGVDSTLKIQPAKLEDSAVYLCASRRDRVNTEAFFGQGTRLTVV.

This clonotype was recorded many times. The V and J genes are TRBV2 and TRBJ2-5; D is ambiguous. The CDR3 spans 13 residues. The V end was cut by 2 bases, the J end by 0 bases, with 4 bases between. Germline loops: CDR1 SNHLY, CDR2 FYNNEI. DNA for the CDR3: TGTGCCAGCAGTGAAACGTACCAAGAGACCCAGTACTTC. Residues: CASSETYQETQYF.

The rearrangement uses TRBV5-1 and TRBJ1-4; D gene uncertain. The CDR3 length is 15 residues. Germline assignment: CDR1 SGHRS and CDR2 YFSETQ. Deletions cut 4 bases from V and 6 bases from J, with 16 bases between. As DNA, the CDR3 is TGCGCCAGCAGCCCCGGGTCCGGGAGAGATGAAAAACTGTTTTTT. It is translated as CASSPGSGRDEKLFF.

In this sample, this clonotype turned up many times. The rearrangement uses TRBV20-1 and TRBJ2-1; perhaps D is TRBD1 or TRBD2 (5 bases each). Germline CDR1 is DFQATT and CDR2 is SNEGSKA (reference sequence). The CDR3 is 14 amino acids. Deletions cut 2 bases from V and 3 bases from J, with 11 bases between. The CDR3 coding sequence is TGCAGTGCTAGAAGTGGGGGTCTCTACAATGAGCAGTTCTTC. This translates into CSARSGGLYNEQFF.

This clonotype was seen more than once but under ten times. The chain links TRBV18 to TRBJ1-5; D not certain. This CDR3 has 15 residues. Germline CDR1 and CDR2: KGHSH and LQKENI. Trimming took 2 bases from V and 3 from J, leaving 11 bases between them. The CDR3 sequence is CASSPWVAPNQPQHF. The CDR3 DNA follows: TGTGCCAGCTCACCATGGGTGGCACCCAATCAGCCCCAGCATTTT.

At least ten counts were recorded for this clonotype. The gene calls are TRBV7-2 and TRBJ1-6; 8 positions match TRBD1. Per the germline V gene, CDR1 is SGHTA and CDR2 is FQGNSA. There are 13 residues in the CDR3. V lost 6 bases to trimming and J lost 11 bases; unmatched junction nucleotides: 6. The CDR3 DNA sequence: TGTGCCAGCAGGAACAGGGGGTCGGCACCCCTCCACTTT. Translating gives CASRNRGSAPLHF.

The chain carries TRBV7-9 and TRBJ2-5; TRBD2 is a possible D gene (6 bases). V was shortened by 1 base and J by 3 bases, with 12 bases between the two germline ends. The germline V gene has CDR1 SEHNR and CDR2 FQNEAQ (reference sequence). This CDR3 has 15 amino acids. CDR3 DNA: TGTGCCAGCAGCTTAGTCGGACCGGGAGAAGAGACCCAGTACTTC. It specifies CASSLVGPGEETQYF.

Many counts were recorded for this clonotype. The chain uses TRBV7-3 and TRBJ2-1, with 9 bases that match TRBD1. Germline assignment: CDR1 SGHTA and CDR2 FQGTGA. The CDR3 extends over 14 amino acids. V was pared by 4 bases and J by 4 bases, with 2 bases of the junction left unmatched. CDR3 in DNA: TGTGCCAGCAGCTCGACAGGGGGGTACAATGAGCAGTTCTTC. Protein: CASSSTGGYNEQFF.

This clonotype has ten or more counts. This chain joins TRBV9 and TRBJ2-3, with 13 bases lining up with TRBD2. The junction had 5 bases not matched to a gene; V was cut back by 4 bases and J by 0 bases. CDR1 is SGDLS, CDR2 YYNGEE, per germline. The CDR3 has 17 residues. CDR3 sequence: CASSFRLAGGSTDTQYF. The CDR3, as DNA: TGTGCCAGCAGCTTTCGACTAGCGGGAGGTAGCACAGATACGCAGTATTTT.

This clonotype was seen ten or more times. The chain couples TRBV7-2 to TRBJ2-3, with 11 bases identical to TRBD2. The junction had 0 bases not matched to a gene; V was cut back by 1 base and J by 3 bases. The V gene's germline CDR1 is SGHTA and CDR2 FQGNSA. CDR3 size: 15 residues. The CDR3 DNA reads TGTGCCAGCAGCTTAGTAGCGGGGGGGACAGATACGCAGTATTTT. Translating it yields CASSLVAGGTDTQYF.

Many counts were recorded for this clonotype. This chain's CDR3 is CASSPLGSGWARLGEQYF. As DNA, the CDR3 is TGTGCCAGCTCCCCTTTGGGGAGTGGTTGGGCTAGACTGGGCGAGCAGTACTTC. This chain uses TRBV18 with TRBJ2-7, with D possibly being TRBD2 (5 bases). Trimming left V 6 bases short and J 6 bases short, with 30 bases between. CDR1 and CDR2 (germline): KGHSH, LQKENI. The CDR3 covers 18 residues.

V is TRBV12-3 or TRBV12-4 and J is TRBJ1-5, with 9 bases that match TRBD1. The CDR3 sequence is 18 residues long. The ends lost 5 bases at V and 2 bases at J; junction bases unmatched: 13. CDR3 DNA: TGTGCCAGCAGTCCCCGGGACAGGGTTCGGTCGGGCAATCAGCCCCAGCATTTT. As protein: CASSPRDRVRSGNQPQHF.

J is TRBJ1-5 and V is TRBV28, with 7 bases fitting TRBD1. This CDR3 has 15 residues. Germline loops: CDR1 MDHEN, CDR2 SYDVKM. V shed 2 bases, J shed 6 bases, and the junction held 7 bases outside the gene matches. CDR3 nucleotides: TGTGCCAGCAGTTTAGCAGGGGGTCGGATTCAGCCCCAGCATTTT. This gives the protein CASSLAGGRIQPQHF.

A word on this clonotype: A much bigger clone sits one base away, suggesting this may be a read error. This chain connects TRBV15 to TRBJ1-4, with no clear D. This CDR3 comprises 15 residues. Germline CDR1 is LNHNV and CDR2 is YYDKDF (reference sequence). CDR3 amino acids: CATSRGRSFNEKLLF. CDR3 nucleotide sequence: TGTGCCACCAGCAGAGGACGGAGTTTTAATGAAAAACTGCTTTTT.

This clonotype was detected many times. This chain uses TRBV7-6 with TRBJ2-6; 9 bases match TRBD2. CDR3 length: 18 amino acids. V trimming: 5 bases; J trimming: 0 bases; junction bases outside the gene matches: 8. CDR1 and CDR2 (germline): SGHVS, FNYEAQ. The CDR3 is CASSPKLAGASGANVLTF. CDR3 DNA: TGTGCCAGCAGCCCCAAACTAGCGGGCGCCTCTGGGGCCAACGTCCTGACTTTC.

This clonotype was seen once. Just one base apart from a much larger clone, this may be a read error. The rearrangement uses TRBV7-8 and TRBJ2-3; 7 nucleotides align to TRBD2. Germline CDR1 is SGHVS and CDR2 is FQNEAQ. This CDR3 contains 12 residues. CDR3 in DNA: TGTGCCAGCAGTATTCGGGGGGATACGCCGTATTTT. Translation gives CASSIRGDTPYF. Full variable domain (missing parts from reference TRBV7-8 and TRBJ2-3): GAGVSQSPRYKVAKRGQDVALRCDPISGHVSLFWYQQALGQGPEFLTYFQNEAQLDKSGLPSDRFFAERPEGSVSTLKIQRTQQEDSAVYLCASSIRGDTPYFGPGTRLTVL.

Of note for this clonotype: This may be a read error, as it is one base from a much larger clone. The V call is TRBV6-2 or TRBV6-3, the J call TRBJ2-2, with TRBD1 as a possible D gene (5 bases). CDR1 is MNHEY and CDR2 is SVGEGT in the germline V gene. CDR3 length: 15 residues. Trimming took 7 bases from V and 4 from J, leaving 16 bases between them. CDR3: CASTSQGVPTGELFF. The CDR3, as DNA: TGTGCCAGCACGAGTCAAGGGGTGCCCACCGGGGAGCTGTTTTTT.

A remark on this clonotype: A much larger clone differs from this one at a single base, so this may be a read error. The genes are TRBV12-3 or TRBV12-4 and TRBJ1-2; D call uncertain. The CDR3 runs 12 residues. For the CDR3, the DNA is TGTGCCAGCAGTTTTGCGTTGAAGGGCTACCCCTTC. Translated, it gives CASSFALKGYPF.

This clonotype was observed many times. V usage is TRBV20-1 and J usage is TRBJ1-1; no firm D call. This CDR3 contains 14 residues. The V end was cut by 3 bases, the J end by 1 base, with 12 bases between. Germline V CDR1 and CDR2: DFQATT, SNEGSKA (reference sequence). CDR3 in DNA: TGCAGTGCTAGTAGTCGGTTACCGAACACTGAAGCTTTCTTT. It codes for CSASSRLPNTEAFF.